This TCR beta chain was documented in a study of T cell responses to AZD1222 COVID-19 vaccine. Produced via immunoSEQ multiplex PCR; TCRdb's table is partial and in-frame only. Of approximately 120,000 clones in the sample, approximately 82% were seen once. CDR1 and CDR2 (germline): SQVTM, ANQGSEA. This CDR3 has 14 amino acids. Germline trimming cut 3 bases from V and 4 bases from J; bases unmatched to any gene: 6. As to this clone: Its specificity is not known.

Whole-study findings and limits: As reported, nearly half of all spike-specific TCRs target variant regions that are unmutated. Only six individuals given AZD1222 were seropositive at baseline. Along spike, vaccine-associated CD4 TCRs were found throughout, with dominance at 160-218 and 743-854. The donor group comprised mostly white British people and more females; the analysis possibly underestimated clonal diversity.

The sequence was collected from an adult who received the AZD1222 COVID-19 vaccine. This chain joins TRBV29-1 and TRBJ2-5, with 9 bases identical to TRBD1. The starting material was peripheral blood, obtained 28 days after the second AZD1222 dose. The CDR3 DNA is TGCAGCGTTGATGAAGGACAGGGGTCAGAGACCCAGTACTTC. Translating gives CSVDEGQGSETQYF. The variable domain in full, with the rest retrieved from reference TRBV29-1 and TRBJ2-5, is SAVISQKPSRDICQRGTSLTIQCQVDSQVTMMFWYRQQPGQSLTLIATANQGSEATYESGFVIDKFPISRPNLTFSTLTVSNMSPEDSSIYLCSVDEGQGSETQYFGPGTRLLVL.